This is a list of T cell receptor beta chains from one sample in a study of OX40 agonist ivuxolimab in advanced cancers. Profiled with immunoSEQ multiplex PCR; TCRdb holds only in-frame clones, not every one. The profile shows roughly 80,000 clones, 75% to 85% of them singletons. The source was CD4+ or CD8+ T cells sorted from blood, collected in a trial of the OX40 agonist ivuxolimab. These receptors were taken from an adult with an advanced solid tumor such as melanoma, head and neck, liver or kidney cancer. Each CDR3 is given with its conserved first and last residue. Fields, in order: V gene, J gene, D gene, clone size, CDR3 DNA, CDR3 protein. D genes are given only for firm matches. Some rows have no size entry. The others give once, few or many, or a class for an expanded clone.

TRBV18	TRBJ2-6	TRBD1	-	TGTGCCAGCTCACCCTTCCCCTACATGACAGGGATGAGGACTGGGGCCAACGTCCTGACTTTC	CASSPFPYMTGMRTGANVLTF
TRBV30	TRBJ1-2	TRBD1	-	TGTGCCTGGAGGATCGGCAGGGGGCATGGTGGCTACACCTTC	CAWRIGRGHGGYTF
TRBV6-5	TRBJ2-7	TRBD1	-	TGTGCCAGCAGTTACTCGACGGGACAGGGGGCGGGAGAGCAGTACTTC	CASSYSTGQGAGEQYF
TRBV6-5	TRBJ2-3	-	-	TGTGCCAGCAGTTACTCGGGGCTCAGGGGAGATACGCAGTATTTT	CASSYSGLRGDTQYF
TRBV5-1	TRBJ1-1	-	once	TGCGCCAGCAGCCTAACCGCGGGGTCTATGAACACTGAAGCTTTCTTT	CASSLTAGSMNTEAFF
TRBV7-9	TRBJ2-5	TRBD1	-	TGTGCCAGCAGCTACGGGACAGGGGGAGAGACCCAGTACTTC	CASSYGTGGETQYF
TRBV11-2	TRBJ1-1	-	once	TGTGCCAGCAGCTTAAGTTGGAACACTGAAGCTTTCTTT	CASSLSWNTEAFF
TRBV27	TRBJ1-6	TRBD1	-	TGTGCCAGCAGTTTGGCTGACAGGGCCTATAATTCACCCCTCCACTTT	CASSLADRAYNSPLHF
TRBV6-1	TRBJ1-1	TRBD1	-	TGTGCCAGCAGTGCCCCGGGACAGGGGAGCACTGAAGCTTTCTTT	CASSAPGQGSTEAFF
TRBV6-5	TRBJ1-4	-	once	TGTGCCAGCAGTTACCGAGGTGGAACTAATGAAAAACTGTTTTTT	CASSYRGGTNEKLFF
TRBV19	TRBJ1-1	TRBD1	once	TGTGCCAGTAGGGAGGGACAGGCGAACACTGAAGCTTTCTTT	CASREGQANTEAFF
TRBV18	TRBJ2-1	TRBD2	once	TGTGCCAGCTCACCCGGGCGACTAGCGGGGGTTCACAATGAGCAGTTCTTC	CASSPGRLAGVHNEQFF
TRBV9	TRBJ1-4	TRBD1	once	TGTGCCAGCACCCCTGGACCGGGACAGACGATCTATAATGAAAAACTGTTTTTT	CASTPGPGQTIYNEKLFF
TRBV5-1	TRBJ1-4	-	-	TGCGCCAGCAGTTTGGGACCGGTTAATGAAAAACTGTTTTTT	CASSLGPVNEKLFF
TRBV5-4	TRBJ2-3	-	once	TGTGCCAGCAGCGACGCGGGCTTCACAGATACGCAGTATTTT	CASSDAGFTDTQYF
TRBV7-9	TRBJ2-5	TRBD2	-	TGTGCCAGCAGCCCCTGGCTAGCGGGGGATGTAGAGACCCAGTACTTC	CASSPWLAGDVETQYF
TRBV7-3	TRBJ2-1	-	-	TGTGCCAGCAGCTTAGGGCAGCCGGCGGGTGAGCAGTTCTTC	CASSLGQPAGEQFF
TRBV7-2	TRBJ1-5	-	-	TGTGCCAGCAGCTTAGTGGGGATGGGCCAGCCCCAGCATTTT	CASSLVGMGQPQHF
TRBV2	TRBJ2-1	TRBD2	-	TGTGCCAGCAAGTTAGCGGGGGGGGCCCACAATGAGCAGTTCTTC	CASKLAGGAHNEQFF
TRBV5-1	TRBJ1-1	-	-	TGCGCCAGCAGCTTGGGTCCTACCGGGACGGGGAACACTGAAGCTTTCTTT	CASSLGPTGTGNTEAFF
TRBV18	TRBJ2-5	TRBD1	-	TGTGCCAGCTCCCTCGACAGGGGGCAAGAGACCCAGTACTTC	CASSLDRGQETQYF
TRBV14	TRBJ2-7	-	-	TGTGCCAGCAGCCAAGAGCTTCCCCAGTACTTC	CASSQELPQYF
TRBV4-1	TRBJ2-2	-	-	TGCGCCAGCAGCTATTTGGGGGGTAGGGCCGGGGAGCTGTTTTTT	CASSYLGGRAGELFF
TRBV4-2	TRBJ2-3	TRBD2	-	TGTGCCAGCAGCCAAGAGTGGCCAAGCGGGGGTGTGGATACGCAGTATTTT	CASSQEWPSGGVDTQYF
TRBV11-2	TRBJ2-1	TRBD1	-	TGTGCCAGCAGACCCAACAGGGGCATTTACAATGAGCAGTTCTTC	CASRPNRGIYNEQFF
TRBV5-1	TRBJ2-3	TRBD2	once	TGCGCCAGCAGCTTGGCCCCGGGGGGGGATACGCAGTATTTT	CASSLAPGGDTQYF
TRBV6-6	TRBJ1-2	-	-	TGTGCCAGCAGTCTCGGCGGCATGAACTATGGCTACACCTTC	CASSLGGMNYGYTF
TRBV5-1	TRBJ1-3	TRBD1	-	TGCGCCAGCAGCTTGCAGGGGGCTGGAAACACCATATATTTT	CASSLQGAGNTIYF
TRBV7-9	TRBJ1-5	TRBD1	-	TGTGCCAGCAGCCTAGGACAGGCCAATCAGCCCCAGCATTTT	CASSLGQANQPQHF
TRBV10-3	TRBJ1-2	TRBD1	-	TGTGCCATAGTCCCGGGACAGGGGGCAGGTGACTATGGCTACACCTTC	CAIVPGQGAGDYGYTF
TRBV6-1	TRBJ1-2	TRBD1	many	TGTGCCAGCAGTGACCCGACAGGGGCCCTGGTCTATGGCTACACCTTC	CASSDPTGALVYGYTF
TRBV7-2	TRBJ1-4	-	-	TGTGCCAGCAGCGTTGGGGGGTCTAATGAAAAACTGTTTTTT	CASSVGGSNEKLFF
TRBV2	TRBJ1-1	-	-	TGTGCCAGCAGGGCCGGAGCGAACACTGAAGCTTTCTTT	CASRAGANTEAFF
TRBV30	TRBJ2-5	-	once	TGTGCCTGGAGTATGGAGGGTCAAGAGACCCAGTACTTC	CAWSMEGQETQYF
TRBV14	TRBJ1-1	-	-	TGTGCCAGCAGCCAAGTTCTGGGATCGAACACTGAAGCTTTCTTT	CASSQVLGSNTEAFF
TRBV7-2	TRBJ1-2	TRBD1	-	TGTGCCAGCAGCTTAGCTCTGACAGGGGGCAGGGGCTACACCTTC	CASSLALTGGRGYTF
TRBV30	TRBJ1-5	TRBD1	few	TGTGCCTGGAGTTTCCTGACAGGGTTGAACCAGCCCCAGCATTTT	CAWSFLTGLNQPQHF
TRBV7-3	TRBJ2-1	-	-	TGTGCCAGCAGCTTAGAGGGTTCGCTGAGCTCCTACAATGAGCAGTTCTTC	CASSLEGSLSSYNEQFF
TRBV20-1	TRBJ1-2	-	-	TGCAGTGCTCCAGGGACCTATGGCTACACCTTC	CSAPGTYGYTF
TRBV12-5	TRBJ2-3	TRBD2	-	TGTGCTAGTACGAGCGGGGGTACAGATACGCAGTATTTT	CASTSGGTDTQYF
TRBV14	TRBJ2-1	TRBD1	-	TGTGCCAGCAGCTCCTGGGGGACAGGGAATTACAATGAGCAGTTCTTC	CASSSWGTGNYNEQFF
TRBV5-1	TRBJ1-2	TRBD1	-	TGCGCCAGCAGCTTGAGTATCGGGGGACAGGGTTTGGGCGGCTACACCTTC	CASSLSIGGQGLGGYTF
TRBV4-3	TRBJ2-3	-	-	TGCGCCAGCAGCCAAGAATGGCATCAGGGATCCACAGATACGCAGTATTTT	CASSQEWHQGSTDTQYF
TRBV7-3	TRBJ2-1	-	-	TGTGCCAGCAGCTCGGCCCTTCTGAGCTCCTACAATGAGCAGTTCTTC	CASSSALLSSYNEQFF
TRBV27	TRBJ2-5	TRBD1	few	TGTGCCAGCAAGCCTACCCGGGACAGAGAGACCCAGTACTTC	CASKPTRDRETQYF
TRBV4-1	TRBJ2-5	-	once	TGCGCCAGCAGCCAAGCCGGGCGGTTCGAAGAGACCCAGTACTTC	CASSQAGRFEETQYF